The 9 T cell receptor beta chains presented below share a single source sample, sequenced in a study of graft-versus-host responses after intestinal transplantation. Their recognized antigens are unknown. Libraries were prepared by immunoSEQ multiplex PCR; TCRdb keeps only in-frame clonotypes and omits some of them. The sample holds 70,000 to 95,000 clones, 90% to 95% seen once. This sample comprised unstimulated CD8+ T cells sorted from spleen or lymph node cells, obtained before transplant. The receptors derive from a human donor who was the organ donor for an intestinal transplant.

This clone was seen only once. The J gene is TRBJ1-5, the V gene TRBV7-8, with D possibly being TRBD1 (6 bases). Germline lookup yields CDR1 SGHVS and CDR2 FQNEAQ. The CDR3 spans 14 residues. V gave up 1 base and J gave up 4 bases, with 8 bases separating them. This CDR3 is CASSLVQGNQPQHF. The CDR3 nucleotides are TGTGCCAGCAGCTTAGTGCAGGGGAATCAGCCCCAGCATTTT.

The chain has TRBV4-1 and TRBJ1-1; 7 positions match TRBD1. V shed 4 bases and J 4 bases; nucleotides not matched to a gene: 6. CDR3 length: 14 amino acids. Germline assignment: CDR1 MGHRA and CDR2 YSYEKL. The CDR3 bases are TGCGCCAGCAGCCGGATCAGGGGGTCCACTGAAGCTTTCTTT. It yields the protein CASSRIRGSTEAFF.

This clone was recorded only once. This chain joins TRBV5-1 and TRBJ2-7; 12 bases are shared with TRBD2. The CDR3 is 15 residues long. The germline CDR1 and CDR2 sequences are SGHRS and YFSETQ. V dropped 1 base and J dropped 4; count of bases not matched to a gene: 3. The chain's CDR3 is CASSLWTSGAYEQYF. DNA of the CDR3: TGCGCCAGCAGCTTGTGGACTAGCGGGGCGTACGAGCAGTACTTC. Supplemented by reference TRBV5-1 and TRBJ2-7, the full variable domain reads KAGVTQTPRYLIKTRGQQVTLSCSPISGHRSVSWYQQTPGQGLQFLFEYFSETQRNKGNFPGRFSGRQFSNSRSEMNVSTLELGDSALYLCASSLWTSGAYEQYFGPGTRLTVT.

The chain recombines TRBV6-5 with TRBJ2-7; possibly TRBD2 for D (6 bases). The length of the CDR3 is 15 residues. Trimming removed 2 bases at V and 3 bases at J, with 14 bases between. Germline values: CDR1 MNHEY, CDR2 SVGAGI. In DNA form, the CDR3 reads TGTGCCAGCAGTTACCCTGGTCGGGGGTTCTACGAGCAGTACTTC. Translating it yields CASSYPGRGFYEQYF.

The chain carries TRBV5-4 and TRBJ2-3; 11 nucleotides agree with TRBD2. CDR3 length: 17 residues. V lost 3 bases and J lost 2; bases outside the gene matches: 8. The germline V gene encodes CDR1 SGHNT and CDR2 YYREEE (reference sequence). In DNA form, the CDR3 reads TGTGCCAGCAGCTCAGTTTTAGCGGGAGGGCCCACAGATACGCAGTATTTT. It encodes CASSSVLAGGPTDTQYF.

The chain carries TRBV9 and TRBJ2-1, with a tentative D call TRBD1 (6 bases). Looked up from germline, CDR1 is SGDLS and CDR2 is YYNGEE. The ends were cut back, 0 bases at V and 9 bases at J, with 16 bases in the middle. The CDR3 loop spans 15 amino acids. CDR3 sequence (DNA): TGTGCCAGCAGCGTAGGGGCAGGGGCCTTGGTTGAGCAGTTCTTC. Encoded protein: CASSVGAGALVEQFF. Together with reference TRBV9 and TRBJ2-1, the CDR3 gives the full variable domain: DSGVTQTPKHLITATGQRVTLRCSPRSGDLSVYWYQQSLDQGLQFLIQYYNGEERAKGNILERFSAQQFPDLHSELNLSSLELGDSALYFCASSVGAGALVEQFFGPGTRLTVL.

This clone was counted only a few times. The rearrangement uses TRBV5-6 and TRBJ1-5; no clear D gene. Germline values: CDR1 SGHDT, CDR2 YYEEEE. The CDR3 is made up of 13 amino acids. Trimming left V 2 bases short and J 7 bases short, with 10 bases between. This CDR3 reads CASSLAPGQPQHF. In DNA form, the CDR3 reads TGTGCCAGCAGCTTAGCCCCCGGGCAGCCCCAGCATTTT.

This chain connects TRBV5-4 to TRBJ2-5, with D maybe TRBD1 (6 bases). Trimming shortened V by 4 bases and J by 4 bases, and 14 bases separated the two germline ends. Looked up from germline, CDR1 is SGHNT and CDR2 is YYREEE (reference sequence). The CDR3 totals 14 residues. The CDR3 region is CASSDGQLGETQYF. The CDR3, as DNA: TGTGCCAGCAGCGACGGACAGCTGGGAGAGACCCAGTACTTC. Looking up the rest from reference TRBV5-4 and TRBJ2-5 gives the full variable domain: ETGVTQSPTHLIKTRGQQVTLRCSSQSGHNTVSWYQQALGQGPQFIFQYYREEENGRGNFPPRFSGLQFPNYSSELNVNALELDDSALYLCASSDGQLGETQYFGPGTRLLVL.

The chain combines TRBV6-1 with TRBJ1-4, with D hard to call. Trimming took off 7 bases at V and 4 bases at J, with 10 bases between the two ends. Germline lookup yields CDR1 MNHNS and CDR2 SASEGT. CDR3 length equals 13 residues. The CDR3 sequence: CASMVELNEKLFF. Written as DNA, the CDR3 is TGTGCCAGCATGGTCGAACTTAATGAAAAACTGTTTTTT.